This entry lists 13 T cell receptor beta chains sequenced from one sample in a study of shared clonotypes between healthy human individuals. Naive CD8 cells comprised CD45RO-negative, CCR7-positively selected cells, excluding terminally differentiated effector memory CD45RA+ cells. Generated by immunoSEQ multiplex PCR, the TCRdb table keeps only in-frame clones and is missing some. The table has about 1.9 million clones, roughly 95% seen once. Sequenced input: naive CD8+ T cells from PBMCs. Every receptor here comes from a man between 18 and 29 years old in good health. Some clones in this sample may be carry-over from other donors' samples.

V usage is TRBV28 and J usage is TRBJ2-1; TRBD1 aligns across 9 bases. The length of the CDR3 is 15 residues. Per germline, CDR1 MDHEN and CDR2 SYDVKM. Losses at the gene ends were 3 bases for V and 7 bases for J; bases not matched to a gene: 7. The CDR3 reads CASSFWGQGSNEQFF. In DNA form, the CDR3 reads TGTGCCAGCAGTTTCTGGGGACAGGGCTCGAATGAGCAGTTCTTC.

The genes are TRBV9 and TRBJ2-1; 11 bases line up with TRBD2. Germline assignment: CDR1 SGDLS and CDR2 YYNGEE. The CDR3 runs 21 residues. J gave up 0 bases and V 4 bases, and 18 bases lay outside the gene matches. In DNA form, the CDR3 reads TGTGCCAGCAGCTCTCCTACTGGGACTAGCGGTACTGGGAGCTCCTACAATGAGCAGTTCTTC. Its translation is CASSSPTGTSGTGSSYNEQFF.

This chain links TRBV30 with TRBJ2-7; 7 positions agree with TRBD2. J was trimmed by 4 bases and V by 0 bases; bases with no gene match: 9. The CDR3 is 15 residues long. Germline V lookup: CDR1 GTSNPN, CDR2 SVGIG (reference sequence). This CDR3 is CAWSVGGGGQYEQYF. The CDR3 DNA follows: TGTGCCTGGAGTGTCGGCGGGGGAGGGCAGTACGAGCAGTACTTC.

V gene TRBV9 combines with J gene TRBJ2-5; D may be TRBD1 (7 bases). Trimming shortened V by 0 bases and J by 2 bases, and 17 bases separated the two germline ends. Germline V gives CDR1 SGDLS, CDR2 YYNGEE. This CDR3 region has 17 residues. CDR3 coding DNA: TGTGCCAGCAGCGTAGGGGGGGTGACAGGGTGGCAAGAGACCCAGTACTTC. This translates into CASSVGGVTGWQETQYF.

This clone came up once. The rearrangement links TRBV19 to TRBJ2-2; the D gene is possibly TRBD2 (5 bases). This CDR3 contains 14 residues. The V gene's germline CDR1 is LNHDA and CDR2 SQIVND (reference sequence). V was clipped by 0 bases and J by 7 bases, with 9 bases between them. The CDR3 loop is CASSIDRGFGELFF. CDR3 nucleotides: TGTGCCAGTAGTATAGATCGGGGTTTCGGGGAGCTGTTTTTT.

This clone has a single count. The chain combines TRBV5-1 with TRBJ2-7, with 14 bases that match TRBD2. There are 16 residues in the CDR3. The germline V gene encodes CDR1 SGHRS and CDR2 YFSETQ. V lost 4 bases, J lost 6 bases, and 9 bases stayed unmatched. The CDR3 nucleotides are TGCGCCAGCAGCCCGGGACTAGCGGGAGACCGTTCCGAGCAGTACTTC. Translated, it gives CASSPGLAGDRSEQYF. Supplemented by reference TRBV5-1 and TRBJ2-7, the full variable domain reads KAGVTQTPRYLIKTRGQQVTLSCSPISGHRSVSWYQQTPGQGLQFLFEYFSETQRNKGNFPGRFSGRQFSNSRSEMNVSTLELGDSALYLCASSPGLAGDRSEQYFGPGTRLTVT.

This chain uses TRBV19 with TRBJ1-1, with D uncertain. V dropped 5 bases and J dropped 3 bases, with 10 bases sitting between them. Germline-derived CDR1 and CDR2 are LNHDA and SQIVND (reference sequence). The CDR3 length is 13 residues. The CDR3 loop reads CASSPLHYTEAFF. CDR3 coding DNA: TGTGCCAGTAGTCCTTTACACTACACTGAAGCTTTCTTT.

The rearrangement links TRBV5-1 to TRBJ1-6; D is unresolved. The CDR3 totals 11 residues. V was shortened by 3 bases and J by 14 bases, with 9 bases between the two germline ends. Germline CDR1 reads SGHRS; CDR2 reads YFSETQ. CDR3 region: CASSSGPALHF. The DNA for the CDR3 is TGCGCCAGCAGCTCTGGACCGGCCCTCCACTTT.

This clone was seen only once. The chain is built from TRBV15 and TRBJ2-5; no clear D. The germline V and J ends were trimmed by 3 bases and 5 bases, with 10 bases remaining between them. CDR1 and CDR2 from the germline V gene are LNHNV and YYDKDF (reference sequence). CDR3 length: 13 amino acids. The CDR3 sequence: CATSSPPEETQYF. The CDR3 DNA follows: TGTGCCACCAGCAGCCCCCCGGAGGAGACCCAGTACTTC.

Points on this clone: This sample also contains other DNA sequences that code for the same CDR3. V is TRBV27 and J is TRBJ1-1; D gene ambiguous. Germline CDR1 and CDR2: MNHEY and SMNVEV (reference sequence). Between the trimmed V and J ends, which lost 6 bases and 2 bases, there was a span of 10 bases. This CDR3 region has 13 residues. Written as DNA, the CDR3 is TGTGCCAGCAGCCTTACAGTTAACACTGAAGCTTTCTTT. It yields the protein CASSLTVNTEAFF.

The CDR3 bases are TGTGCCAGCAGTTTATCCGGGACTAGCGGATTCTACGAGCAGTACTTC. Protein sequence: CASSLSGTSGFYEQYF. The chain employs TRBV27 and TRBJ2-7, with TRBD2 identical over 11 bases. Per the germline V gene, CDR1 is MNHEY and CDR2 is SMNVEV (reference sequence). The CDR3 length is 16 residues. V lost 0 bases, J lost 3 bases, and 4 bases stayed unmatched.

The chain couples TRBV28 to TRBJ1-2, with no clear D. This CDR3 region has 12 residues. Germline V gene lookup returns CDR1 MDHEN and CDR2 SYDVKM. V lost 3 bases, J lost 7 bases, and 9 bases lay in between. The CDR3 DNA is TGTGCCAGCAGTTTCGAGGGTCGTGGCTACACCTTC. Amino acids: CASSFEGRGYTF.

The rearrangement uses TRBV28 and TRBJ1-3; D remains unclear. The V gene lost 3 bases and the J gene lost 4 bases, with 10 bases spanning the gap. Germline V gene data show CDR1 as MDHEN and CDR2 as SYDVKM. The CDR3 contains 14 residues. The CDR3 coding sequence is TGTGCCAGCAGTTTCTCTGGGAAAGGAAACACCATATATTTT. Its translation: CASSFSGKGNTIYF.